Each of the 31 T cell receptor beta chains below was sequenced from the same sample in a study of shared clonotypes between healthy human individuals. Only in-frame clones appear in the TCRdb table, and some are missing; sequencing was by immunoSEQ multiplex PCR. The table records 1.5 million to 1.9 million clones, 95% to 99% of them present only once. Sequences were obtained from naive CD4+ T cells sorted from blood. Subset noted: CD45RA+ positively selected. These receptors were obtained from a man aged 30 to 45 in good health.

The chain links TRBV2 to TRBJ1-3; D remains unclear. Trimming pared 4 bases from V and 0 bases from J, leaving 7 bases between. Germline V gene data show CDR1 as SNHLY and CDR2 as FYNNEI. The CDR3 length is 14 residues. CDR3 bases: TGTGCCAGCAGTGCCCAAAGCTCTGGAAACACCATATATTTT. It encodes CASSAQSSGNTIYF.

The chain uses TRBV7-6 and TRBJ2-3, with 9 nucleotides matching TRBD1. The V gene end was trimmed by 5 bases and the J gene end by 3 bases; junction bases not matched to a gene: 9. This CDR3 region has 16 residues. CDR1 is SGHVS and CDR2 is FNYEAQ in the germline V gene. The CDR3 here is CASSPLTGGITDTQYF. The DNA of the CDR3 is TGTGCCAGCAGCCCCCTGACAGGGGGTATTACAGATACGCAGTATTTT. Complete variable domain (other parts from reference TRBV7-6 and TRBJ2-3): GAGVSQSPRYKVTKRGQDVALRCDPISGHVSLYWYRQALGQGPEFLTYFNYEAQQDKSGLPNDRFSAERPEGSISTLTIQRTEQRDSAMYRCASSPLTGGITDTQYFGPGTRLTVL.

The chain recombines TRBV5-1 with TRBJ1-1, with 8 bases matching TRBD1. The CDR3 is made up of 14 amino acids. V lost 0 bases, J lost 5 bases, and 3 bases stayed unmatched. CDR1 is SGHRS and CDR2 is YFSETQ in the germline V gene. The CDR3 region has the DNA TGCGCCAGCAGCTTGGATCAGGGGGCAACTGAAGCTTTCTTT. Its translation is CASSLDQGATEAFF.

The rearrangement joins TRBV7-9 to TRBJ2-3, with TRBD2 as a possible D gene (5 bases). Trimming took off 5 bases at V and 1 base at J, with 16 bases between the two ends. Germline values: CDR1 SEHNR, CDR2 FQNEAQ (reference sequence). The CDR3 is made up of 16 amino acids. This chain's CDR3 is CASSPRARVRTDTQYF. CDR3 DNA sequence: TGTGCCAGCAGCCCCCGGGCGAGGGTCCGCACAGATACGCAGTATTTT. Together with reference TRBV7-9 and TRBJ2-3, the CDR3 gives the full variable domain: DTGVSQNPRHKITKRGQNVTFRCDPISEHNRLYWYRQTLGQGPEFLTYFQNEAQLEKSRLLSDRFSAERPKGSFSTLEIQRTEQGDSAMYLCASSPRARVRTDTQYFGPGTRLTVL.

The V and J genes are TRBV9 and TRBJ1-5, with D possibly TRBD1 on 5 matching bases. The CDR3 has 15 residues. Trimming removed 0 bases from V and 3 bases from J, with 10 bases in between. Germline lookup yields CDR1 SGDLS and CDR2 YYNGEE. This CDR3 is CASSVEGHNNQPQHF. The CDR3 nucleotides are TGTGCCAGCAGCGTAGAGGGGCACAACAATCAGCCCCAGCATTTT.

This chain joins TRBV18 and TRBJ1-4; TRBD1 is a possible D gene (6 bases). CDR1 KGHSH and CDR2 LQKENI come from the germline V gene. This CDR3 region has 16 residues. Trimming took 3 bases from V and 0 from J, leaving 11 bases between them. This chain's CDR3 is CASSPFTGSTNEKLFF. CDR3 bases: TGTGCCAGCTCACCGTTTACAGGGTCAACTAATGAAAAACTGTTTTTT.

The chain uses TRBV27 and TRBJ1-3; D call uncertain. CDR1 is MNHEY and CDR2 is SMNVEV in the germline V gene (reference sequence). The CDR3 is made up of 13 amino acids. The V and J ends lost 0 bases and 3 bases respectively, with 3 bases between them. In DNA form, the CDR3 reads TGTGCCAGCAGTTTATCGTTTGGAAACACCATATATTTT. It encodes CASSLSFGNTIYF.

The chain links TRBV27 to TRBJ2-7, with TRBD1 matching over 7 bases. Germline trimming cut 5 bases from V and 0 bases from J; bases unmatched to any gene: 7. Germline CDR1 is MNHEY and CDR2 is SMNVEV (reference sequence). This CDR3 comprises 15 residues. The CDR3 protein is CASSRPGTVSYEQYF. The CDR3 nucleotides read TGTGCCAGCAGTCGACCCGGGACAGTCTCCTACGAGCAGTACTTC.

The genes are TRBV4-1 and TRBJ2-2, with TRBD2 matching 8 bases. Trimming removed 2 bases from V and 1 base from J; junction bases left unmatched: 6. From germline, CDR1 is MGHRA and CDR2 YSYEKL. The CDR3 has 17 amino acids. CDR3 in amino acids: CASSQSGTSGNTGELFF. For the CDR3, the DNA is TGCGCCAGCAGCCAATCGGGTACTAGCGGGAACACCGGGGAGCTGTTTTTT.

The rearrangement links TRBV5-4 to TRBJ2-2; a weak D match, TRBD1 (5 bases). Germline-derived CDR1 and CDR2 are SGHNT and YYREEE (reference sequence). CDR3 length: 16 amino acids. Deletions cut 0 bases from V and 2 bases from J, with 11 bases between. CDR3 sequence (DNA): TGTGCCAGCAGCTTGGACCCCAGGGTTAACACCGGGGAGCTGTTTTTT. Translated, it gives CASSLDPRVNTGELFF.

This sequence joins TRBV27 and TRBJ2-7, with 7 bases identical to TRBD1. Germline CDR1 and CDR2: MNHEY and SMNVEV (reference sequence). The CDR3 runs to 15 residues. Trimming at V came to 5 bases and at J to 0 bases, leaving 7 bases not matched to a gene. CDR3 protein: CASSQRQGFSYEQYF. For the CDR3, the DNA is TGTGCCAGCAGTCAACGACAGGGTTTCTCCTACGAGCAGTACTTC.

The chain has TRBV28 and TRBJ1-3; the D gene is possibly TRBD1 (6 bases). V was shortened by 5 bases and J by 5 bases, with 13 bases between the two germline ends. Germline CDR1 reads MDHEN; CDR2 reads SYDVKM. There are 14 residues in the CDR3. CDR3 coding DNA: TGTGCCAGCAGTGTATACCGGGACAGAAACACCATATATTTT. Amino acid sequence: CASSVYRDRNTIYF. The entire variable domain, with the rest obtained from reference TRBV28 and TRBJ1-3, is as follows: DVKVTQSSRYLVKRTGEKVFLECVQDMDHENMFWYRQDPGLGLRLIYFSYDVKMKEKGDIPEGYSVSREKKERFSLILESASTNQTSMYLCASSVYRDRNTIYFGEGSWLTVV.

This clone has a handful of counts. The chain couples TRBV28 to TRBJ1-3, with D tentatively TRBD1 (5 bases). This CDR3 has 10 amino acids. The V end lost 6 bases, the J end lost 16 bases, and 13 bases lay between the germline ends. In germline, CDR1 is MDHEN, CDR2 SYDVKM. The DNA for the CDR3 is TGTGCCAGCAGATTGACAGCCTACTATTTT. It translates to CASRLTAYYF.

The chain uses TRBV5-4 and TRBJ2-2, with D possibly being TRBD1 (5 bases). In germline, CDR1 is SGHNT, CDR2 YYREEE (reference sequence). The length of the CDR3 is 15 residues. The ends were cut back, 1 base at V and 6 bases at J, with 13 bases in the middle. The CDR3 DNA follows: TGTGCCAGCAGCTTGACAGGTTTTACTGCCGGGGAGCTGTTTTTT. Translated, it gives CASSLTGFTAGELFF.

Comment on this clone: Other DNA sequences within the sample encode an identical CDR3. This chain links TRBV5-1 with TRBJ2-1; 11 bases match TRBD2. Per germline, CDR1 SGHRS and CDR2 YFSETQ. The V and J ends lost 0 bases and 4 bases, in that order; junction bases with no gene match: 3. This CDR3 spans 16 amino acids. Written as DNA, the CDR3 is TGCGCCAGCAGCTTGGGACTAGCGGGACCTTACAATGAGCAGTTCTTC. It codes for CASSLGLAGPYNEQFF.

The gene calls are TRBV30 and TRBJ2-1; D is undetermined. CDR3 length equals 13 residues. Between the trimmed V and J ends, which lost 0 bases and 7 bases, there was a span of 10 bases. The germline gives CDR1 GTSNPN, CDR2 SVGIG (reference sequence). CDR3 sequence (DNA): TGTGCCTGGAGTGTAGACACGTTGAATGAGCAGTTCTTC. It is translated as CAWSVDTLNEQFF.

The V gene is TRBV5-1, the J gene TRBJ2-1; D might be TRBD1 or TRBD2, each matching 5 bases. CDR3 length: 12 amino acids. The V end was cut by 0 bases, the J end by 12 bases, with 10 bases between. Germline-derived CDR1 and CDR2 are SGHRS and YFSETQ. CDR3 in amino acids: CASSLGGEGQFF. The CDR3, as DNA: TGCGCCAGCAGCTTGGGAGGGGAAGGGCAGTTCTTC.

The chain employs TRBV7-2 and TRBJ1-5; 7 nucleotides agree with TRBD1. Germline V gene data show CDR1 as SGHTA and CDR2 as FQGNSA. The CDR3 contains 14 residues. Losses at the gene ends were 1 base for V and 6 bases for J; bases not matched to a gene: 3. In DNA, the CDR3 is TGTGCCAGCAGCTTAGAGGGGGCACGTCAGCCCCAGCATTTT. Residues: CASSLEGARQPQHF.

This chain uses TRBV7-9 with TRBJ1-5; perhaps TRBD1 as D (6 bases). The V gene lost 1 base and the J gene lost 6 bases, with 10 bases spanning the gap. Germline CDR1 reads SEHNR; CDR2 reads FQNEAQ (reference sequence). The CDR3 consists of 14 residues. CDR3 residues: CASSLGGLFQPQHF. CDR3 sequence (DNA): TGTGCCAGCAGCTTAGGGGGGCTATTTCAGCCCCAGCATTTT.

This chain links TRBV9 with TRBJ2-3; 9 bases align to TRBD1. CDR1 is SGDLS, CDR2 YYNGEE, per germline. Germline trimming cut 4 bases from V and 3 bases from J; bases unmatched to any gene: 6. This CDR3 region has 15 residues. The CDR3 protein is CASSLDRGRTDTQYF. The CDR3 DNA reads as TGTGCCAGCAGCCTCGACAGGGGGAGGACAGATACGCAGTATTTT.

The chain couples TRBV5-1 to TRBJ2-7; D is possibly TRBD1 or TRBD2 (6 bases each). Trimming stripped 5 bases from V and 2 bases from J, with 14 bases between. The CDR3 consists of 14 residues. Germline CDR1 and CDR2: SGHRS and YFSETQ. The CDR3 sequence: CASSREGGTYEQYF. The CDR3 DNA reads TGCGCCAGCAGTCGCGAGGGGGGAACCTACGAGCAGTACTTC.

This clone was counted a single time. The genes are TRBV7-6 and TRBJ2-1, with D perhaps assigned TRBD1 or TRBD2 (5 bases each). The CDR3 sequence is 21 residues long. Germline V lookup: CDR1 SGHVS, CDR2 FNYEAQ. Trimming stripped 1 base from V and 10 bases from J, with 35 bases between. DNA of the CDR3: TGTGCCAGCAGCTTAGTCGCCGGGGCTAGCCGACGAATGGGCGTAACTGGGGAGCAGTTCTTC. As protein: CASSLVAGASRRMGVTGEQFF.

V and J are TRBV28 and TRBJ2-7; TRBD2 aligns across 13 bases. Losses at the gene ends were 5 bases for V and 3 bases for J; bases not matched to a gene: 7. The CDR3 has 16 residues. CDR1 is MDHEN, CDR2 SYDVKM, per germline. The CDR3, as DNA: TGTGCCAGCAGTCCGCCGGGACTAGCGGGAAACTACGAGCAGTACTTC. This encodes CASSPPGLAGNYEQYF.

With respect to this clone: The identical CDR3 is also encoded by other nucleotide sequences in the sample. This chain joins TRBV5-1 and TRBJ2-3; D not certain. The germline CDR1 and CDR2 sequences are SGHRS and YFSETQ. V was trimmed by 3 bases and J by 3 bases, leaving 5 bases between them. The CDR3 runs 12 residues. As DNA, the CDR3 is TGCGCCAGCAGCTCTGGAACAGATACGCAGTATTTT. Its protein is CASSSGTDTQYF.

J is TRBJ2-7 and V is TRBV18, with TRBD1 identical over 7 bases. The germline V gene encodes CDR1 KGHSH and CDR2 LQKENI. The length of the CDR3 is 15 residues. Trimming removed 3 bases from V and 6 bases from J; junction bases left unmatched: 11. The CDR3 reads CASSPPGQIPLEQYF. CDR3 bases: TGTGCCAGCTCACCTCCGGGACAGATTCCACTCGAGCAGTACTTC.

V usage is TRBV2 and J usage is TRBJ2-7; no clear D gene. This CDR3 region has 12 residues. The V end lost 7 bases, the J end lost 2 bases, and 9 bases lay between the germline ends. CDR1 SNHLY and CDR2 FYNNEI come from the germline V gene. The CDR3 DNA sequence: TGTGCCAGCACTTCACCTACCTACGAGCAGTACTTC. It translates to CASTSPTYEQYF. The variable domain in full, with the rest retrieved from reference TRBV2 and TRBJ2-7, is EPEVTQTPSHQVTQMGQEVILRCVPISNHLYFYWYRQILGQKVEFLVSFYNNEISEKSEIFDDQFSVERPDGSNFTLKIRSTKLEDSAMYFCASTSPTYEQYFGPGTRLTVT.

This chain links TRBV29-1 with TRBJ2-2; 7 nucleotides align to TRBD2. Germline V gene data show CDR1 as SQVTM and CDR2 as ANQGSEA. This CDR3 has 14 residues. The V gene end was trimmed by 4 bases and the J gene end by 4 bases; junction bases not matched to a gene: 6. The CDR3 bases are TGCAGCGTTGGGCTAGCGGCAGCCACCGGGGAGCTGTTTTTT. Encoded protein: CSVGLAAATGELFF.

The count of this clone is one. The chain employs TRBV9 and TRBJ2-2; 8 bases agree with TRBD1. Looked up from germline, CDR1 is SGDLS and CDR2 is YYNGEE. The CDR3 loop spans 17 amino acids. Trimming cost V 1 base and J 6 bases; bases outside gene matches: 11. CDR3 protein: CASSVTRGQGRPGELFF. The CDR3 region has the DNA TGTGCCAGCAGCGTAACAAGAGGACAGGGTCGCCCCGGGGAGCTGTTTTTT.

The CDR3 nucleotides are TGCGCCAGCAGGGAACTAGCGGGAGAGGTCTACGAGCAGTACTTC. This gives the protein CASRELAGEVYEQYF. The V gene is TRBV10-2, the J gene TRBJ2-7; the match to TRBD2 covers 11 bases. V dropped 6 bases and J dropped 3; count of bases not matched to a gene: 7. The germline CDR1 and CDR2 sequences are WSHSY and SAAADI. This CDR3 is 15 amino acids long.

The J gene is TRBJ2-3, the V gene TRBV15; no definite D call. CDR3 size: 14 residues. The germline V gene has CDR1 LNHNV and CDR2 YYDKDF (reference sequence). Trimming removed 4 bases at V and 2 bases at J, with 10 bases between. CDR3 nucleotide sequence: TGTGCCACCAGCATGGGCTTAACCACAGATACGCAGTATTTT. It is translated as CATSMGLTTDTQYF.

This chain uses TRBV19 with TRBJ2-1, with D perhaps assigned TRBD1 or TRBD2 (6 bases each). The CDR3 is 16 amino acids. The germline V gene encodes CDR1 LNHDA and CDR2 SQIVND (reference sequence). With 6 bases removed from V and 7 bases from J, the gap between germline ends came to 22 bases. CDR3 coding DNA: TGTGCCAGTAGAGCCCCCCACACGGGGGCAGGGAATGAGCAGTTCTTC. Translating it yields CASRAPHTGAGNEQFF. The variable domain in full, completed from reference TRBV19 and TRBJ2-1, reads DGGITQSPKYLFRKEGQNVTLSCEQNLNHDAMYWYRQDPGQGLRLIYYSQIVNDFQKGDIAEGYSVSREKKESFPLTVTSAQKNPTAFYLCASRAPHTGAGNEQFFGPGTRLTVL.